The text below deals with one TCR beta chain. The data stem from a study of blood T cell repertoires in COVID-19. Trimming at V came to 8 bases and at J to 10 bases, leaving 16 bases not matched to a gene. The CDR3 sequence is 14 residues long. Germline V gene data show CDR1 as PRHDT and CDR2 as FYEKMQ (reference sequence). Method: immunoSEQ multiplex PCR; TCRdb's copy keeps in-frame clones and lacks some. Here the sample spans about 110,000 clones, more than 70% being singletons. The chain links TRBV13 to TRBJ1-1, with 7 bases identical to TRBD1. The clonotype originates from a man aged 35 to 55 with active or convalescent COVID-19. Sequencing used peripheral blood. As DNA, the CDR3 is TGTGCCAGCGAAGGACAGGAGGGCGCGATGGGAGCTTTCTTT. It codes for CASEGQEGAMGAFF. The whole variable domain, remainder taken from reference TRBV13 and TRBJ1-1, is AAGVIQSPRHLIKEKRETATLKCYPIPRHDTVYWYQQGPGQDPQFLISFYEKMQSDKGSIPDRFSAQQFSDYHSELNMSSLELGDSALYFCASEGQEGAMGAFFGQGTRLTVV.